This TCR beta chain was identified in a study of T cell repertoires in ileal Crohn's disease. Whole-study results and caveats: Clonal expansions were more frequent in active smokers than non-smokers at surgery. Every patient over 26.8% clonality showed endoscopic recurrence. The median delay to postoperative endoscopy was 6.9 months.

As concerns this clone: Its antigen is as yet unknown.

The table came from immunoSEQ multiplex PCR; TCRdb's copy has only in-frame clones and leaves some out. The repertoire has 55,000 to 65,000 clones, roughly nine tenths of them found once; the top ten carry approximately 2%. V lost 3 bases to trimming and J lost 2 bases, with 17 bases between them. In germline, CDR1 is LGHNA, CDR2 YNFKEQ. This CDR3 region has 17 residues. Time point reported: neoterminal ileum biopsy at postoperative endoscopy, about 6 months after surgery. Adults with ileal or ileocolonic Crohn's disease and an indication for resection were eligible. The TCR originated in an adult with Crohn's disease. Sample: ileal tissue. The V and J genes are TRBV4-2 and TRBJ1-5; D perhaps matches TRBD1 (6 bases). This CDR3 is CASSHIQGIGRNQPQHF. DNA of the CDR3: TGTGCCAGCAGCCATATACAGGGTATTGGGCGCAATCAGCCCCAGCATTTT.